A single TCR beta chain is shown here with its context. The antigen remains unidentified. This sample stems from a study of T cell responses to AZD1222 COVID-19 vaccine. Background on the study: Second-dose timings of about 4 or about 12 weeks were pooled.

The assay was immunoSEQ multiplex PCR, and TCRdb's table has in-frame clones only and misses some. The repertoire includes under 140,000 clones, about 87% of them detected once, and about 1.6% sits in the top ten. V lost 7 bases and J 2 bases, leaving 3 bases between the germline ends. This CDR3 has 11 residues. The study's findings and limits: Following two doses of AZD1222, Spike-specific TCR breadth and depth rose. The sample set comprised mostly white British donors with more females, and clonal diversity was possibly underestimated. In all cases, repertoires were sampled only after the peak T cell response.

Sequenced here: peripheral blood, sampled on day 0 of AZD1222 vaccination. This TCR was sampled from an adult in good health. This chain joins TRBV12-3 or TRBV12-4 and TRBJ1-3; no firm D call. The CDR3 DNA follows: TGTGCCAGCATCACTGGAAACACCATATATTTT. Amino acid sequence: CASITGNTIYF.